Shown below are 7 T cell receptor beta chains from a single sample sequenced in a study of cytomegalovirus exposure and HLA in healthy donors. Primers: 60 Vbeta forward and 13 Jbeta reverse. Assay used: immunoSEQ multiplex PCR; TCRdb lists only in-frame clones, some missing. The table lists roughly 250,000 clones, 80% to 90% of them singletons, with roughly 2% in the top ten. Sample: PBMCs. The receptors stem from a woman aged 35 to 49 in good health and CMV-seropositive.

The CDR3 region has the DNA TGTGCCAGCAGCTTCGGGGACAGGGTATACAATGAGCAGTTCTTC. Its translation: CASSFGDRVYNEQFF. V gene TRBV7-9 combines with J gene TRBJ2-1; 9 bases match TRBD1. The CDR3 runs 15 residues. The trim removed 3 bases at V and 4 bases at J, leaving 4 bases unmatched. The germline gives CDR1 SEHNR, CDR2 FQNEAQ (reference sequence).

The rearrangement uses TRBV29-1 and TRBJ2-7; D perhaps matches TRBD2 (6 bases). V was pared by 3 bases and J by 0 bases, with 15 bases between. This CDR3 contains 15 residues. CDR1 and CDR2 (germline): SQVTM, ANQGSEA. The chain's CDR3 is CSVDLLRGSSYEQYF. The CDR3 nucleotides are TGCAGCGTTGATCTACTCCGGGGGAGCTCCTACGAGCAGTACTTC.

The rearrangement uses TRBV2 and TRBJ2-3, with 8 bases matching TRBD2. Trimming removed 10 bases from V and 2 bases from J; junction bases left unmatched: 8. The germline gives CDR1 SNHLY, CDR2 FYNNEI. The CDR3 is made up of 14 amino acids. The CDR3 here is CAKQRETNTDTQYF. The CDR3 DNA follows: TGTGCCAAACAGCGGGAGACTAACACAGATACGCAGTATTTT.

This chain links TRBV5-1 with TRBJ2-3; 8 bases agree with TRBD2. The CDR3 consists of 13 residues. Trimming took 6 bases from V and 4 from J; bases not matched to a gene: 4. CDR1 SGHRS and CDR2 YFSETQ come from the germline V gene. DNA of the CDR3: TGCGCCAGCAAGGGGCGGGAGGCAGATACGCAGTATTTT. It yields the protein CASKGREADTQYF. The full variable domain, completed using reference TRBV5-1 and TRBJ2-3, is KAGVTQTPRYLIKTRGQQVTLSCSPISGHRSVSWYQQTPGQGLQFLFEYFSETQRNKGNFPGRFSGRQFSNSRSEMNVSTLELGDSALYLCASKGREADTQYFGPGTRLTVL.

The J gene is TRBJ2-3, the V gene TRBV25-1; D ambiguous. Trimming took 9 bases from V and 6 from J, leaving 16 bases between them. This CDR3 region has 13 residues. CDR1 and CDR2 from the germline V gene are MGHDK and SYGVNS. Written as DNA, the CDR3 is TGTGCCAGTGGTAAGGCGGTAACGGATACGCAGTATTTT. It translates to CASGKAVTDTQYF. Based on the CDR3 plus reference TRBV25-1 and TRBJ2-3, the full variable domain is EADIYQTPRYLVIGTGKKITLECSQTMGHDKMYWYQQDPGMELHLIHYSYGVNSTEKGDLSSESTVSRIRTEHFPLTLESARPSHTSQYLCASGKAVTDTQYFGPGTRLTVL.

This clone was detected a few times. The chain employs TRBV15 and TRBJ1-3; D is ambiguous. This CDR3 comprises 13 residues. V lost 6 bases and J 5 bases, leaving 11 bases between the germline ends. Germline V gives CDR1 LNHNV, CDR2 YYDKDF (reference sequence). Here the CDR3 DNA reads TGTGCCACCAGAGACGGAGGCCGAAACACCATATATTTT. This translates into CATRDGGRNTIYF.

This chain connects TRBV7-2 to TRBJ2-7, with D hard to call. Trimming removed 3 bases at V and 7 bases at J, with 16 bases between. The CDR3 consists of 14 residues. Per germline, CDR1 SGHTA and CDR2 FQGNSA. This chain's CDR3 is CASSFAPPAVEQYF. DNA of the CDR3: TGTGCCAGCAGCTTCGCACCGCCGGCGGTAGAGCAGTACTTC.